Listed here are 27 T cell receptor beta chains from one sample, sequenced in a study of healthy donors' naive CD4 and CD8 T cells. A linear amplification protocol produced the TCR libraries from 500 ng of total RNA. One entry per CDR3 protein results from TCRdb running MiXCR on the reads. The profile shows 150,000 to 200,000 distinct CDR3 sequences, around 80% of them singletons. Specimen: naive CD4+ and CD8+ T cells sorted from blood, pooled from several donors. The receptors were sampled from a pool of human donors in good health; the sample pools cells from several healthy donors.

V and J are TRBV30 and TRBJ2-7; TRBD2 agrees at 7 bases. J gave up 4 bases and V 3 bases, and 3 bases lay outside the gene matches. This CDR3 contains 12 residues. Germline assignment: CDR1 GTSNPN and CDR2 SVGIG (reference sequence). The CDR3 nucleotides are TGTGCCTGGAGCGCCGGGGGGTACGAGCAGTACGTC. Amino acids: CAWSAGGYEQYV.

This clonotype was detected only a few times. This rearrangement joins TRBV29-1 to TRBJ1-1, with D uncertain. In germline, CDR1 is SQVTM, CDR2 ANQGSEA. The CDR3 contains 10 residues. With 5 bases removed from V and 5 bases from J, the gap between germline ends came to 6 bases. CDR3 bases: TGCAGCGTTACCCGGACTGAAGCTTTCTTT. The encoded protein is CSVTRTEAFF.

J is TRBJ2-1 and V is TRBV20-1; 7 bases line up with TRBD1. This CDR3 contains 15 residues. V trimming: 3 bases; J trimming: 2 bases; junction bases outside the gene matches: 7. Germline CDR1 DFQATT, CDR2 SNEGSKA (reference sequence). CDR3 in amino acids: CSARGSGTAYNEQFF. In DNA, the CDR3 is TGCAGTGCTAGGGGTTCTGGGACAGCCTACAATGAGCAGTTCTTC.

The genes are TRBV29-1 and TRBJ2-1; the D gene is possibly TRBD2 (6 bases). Trimming stripped 7 bases from V and 1 base from J, with 14 bases between. In germline, CDR1 is SQVTM, CDR2 ANQGSEA. The length of the CDR3 is 14 residues. CDR3 coding DNA: TGCAGCGCCGAGGGGAGGCCGTCCTACAATGAGCAGTTCTTC. Protein sequence: CSAEGRPSYNEQFF.

This chain uses TRBV29-1 with TRBJ2-2; no firm D call. The CDR3 covers 13 residues. Germline values: CDR1 SQVTM, CDR2 ANQGSEA. The V and J ends lost 4 bases and 1 base respectively, with 7 bases between them. The CDR3 sequence is CSVGALNTGELFF. In DNA form, the CDR3 reads TGCAGCGTTGGGGCATTGAACACCGGGGAGCTGTTTTTT.

This sequence joins TRBV29-1 and TRBJ2-3; TRBD2 matches at 11 bases. The CDR3 length is 16 residues. The germline V gene encodes CDR1 SQVTM and CDR2 ANQGSEA. After removal of 4 bases from V and 4 bases from J, the junction contained 10 bases not matched to a gene. The chain's CDR3 is CSVVPLAGVRADTQYF. The CDR3 DNA reads as TGCAGCGTTGTGCCACTAGCGGGAGTTCGTGCAGATACGCAGTATTTT.

The rearrangement links TRBV5-1 to TRBJ2-7, with TRBD1 identical over 10 bases. The junction had 10 bases not matched to a gene; V was cut back by 0 bases and J by 7 bases. The CDR3 has 16 residues. The germline CDR1 and CDR2 sequences are SGHRS and YFSETQ. The CDR3 DNA reads TGCGCCAGCAGCTTGGGCTTGGGACAGGGGTTCGGAGAGCAGTACTTC. It encodes CASSLGLGQGFGEQYF. Full variable domain (remainder filled in from reference TRBV5-1 and TRBJ2-7): KAGVTQTPRYLIKTRGQQVTLSCSPISGHRSVSWYQQTPGQGLQFLFEYFSETQRNKGNFPGRFSGRQFSNSRSEMNVSTLELGDSALYLCASSLGLGQGFGEQYFGPGTRLTVT.

V and J are TRBV6-5 and TRBJ1-1; D gene unclear. Germline V gene data show CDR1 as MNHEY and CDR2 as SVGAGI. V was cut by 5 bases and J by 1 base, with 8 bases left in between. The CDR3 sequence is 13 residues long. The DNA of the CDR3 is TGTGCCAGCAGTGCAGGACGGAACACTGAAGCTTTCTTT. It yields the protein CASSAGRNTEAFF.

The chain carries TRBV18 and TRBJ1-3; D uncertain. Germline loops: CDR1 KGHSH, CDR2 LQKENI. The length of the CDR3 is 13 residues. V gave up 3 bases and J gave up 3 bases, with 6 bases separating them. The CDR3 DNA sequence: TGTGCCAGCTCACCCTCGGATGGAAACACCATATATTTT. As protein: CASSPSDGNTIYF.

The J gene is TRBJ2-1, the V gene TRBV29-1, with 9 bases aligning to TRBD2. This CDR3 has 15 amino acids. Germline V gene lookup returns CDR1 SQVTM and CDR2 ANQGSEA. The V segment lost 3 bases and the J segment 6 bases; nucleotides outside the gene matches: 9. The CDR3 DNA reads TGCAGCGTTGAGGATCGTGGCGGGAGGGCCAATGAGCAGTTCTTC. Protein product: CSVEDRGGRANEQFF.

The CDR3 here is CASSVAGNDEQYF. Here the CDR3 DNA reads TGTGCCAGTAGTGTGGCAGGGAACGACGAGCAGTACTTC. This chain connects TRBV19 to TRBJ2-7; possibly TRBD1 for D (5 bases). This CDR3 region has 13 residues. Trimming stripped 5 bases from V and 5 bases from J, with 13 bases between. From germline, CDR1 is LNHDA and CDR2 SQIVND (reference sequence).

This clonotype turned up a few times. The chain has TRBV30 and TRBJ1-5; perhaps TRBD1 as D (5 bases). The germline CDR1 and CDR2 sequences are GTSNPN and SVGIG (reference sequence). The CDR3 totals 13 residues. V gave up 1 base and J gave up 6 bases, with 10 bases separating them. The CDR3 sequence is CAWSARAAQPQHF. CDR3 sequence (DNA): TGTGCCTGGAGTGCCAGGGCCGCTCAGCCCCAGCATTTT.

The rearrangement links TRBV18 to TRBJ2-5; D is unresolved. CDR1 KGHSH and CDR2 LQKENI come from the germline V gene. This CDR3 region has 16 residues. Trimming took off 3 bases at V and 1 base at J, with 15 bases between the two ends. In nucleotides, the CDR3 is TGTGCCAGCTCACCGAGGTTAGTTACGCTCCAAGAGACCCAGTACTTC. It translates to CASSPRLVTLQETQYF.

CDR3: CAITGGTSVAPYEQYF. Written as DNA, the CDR3 is TGTGCCATCACAGGGGGCACCTCCGTGGCCCCCTACGAGCAGTACTTC. The chain is built from TRBV13 and TRBJ2-7; 9 bases fit TRBD1. Unmatched junction bases numbered 15, after V lost 10 bases and J lost 2 bases. Germline loops: CDR1 PRHDT, CDR2 FYEKMQ (reference sequence). This CDR3 spans 16 amino acids.

V and J are TRBV6-5 and TRBJ1-2, with unresolved D. V was cut by 3 bases and J by 5 bases, with 10 bases left in between. The CDR3 contains 13 residues. The germline V gene has CDR1 MNHEY and CDR2 SVGAGI. In DNA, the CDR3 is TGTGCCAGCAGTTATAGGACTGGTTATGGCTACACCTTC. Its translation is CASSYRTGYGYTF.

This clonotype was counted between two and nine times. The chain links TRBV19 to TRBJ2-1; D remains unclear. CDR3 length equals 16 residues. Germline loops: CDR1 LNHDA, CDR2 SQIVND (reference sequence). The V end was cut by 1 base, the J end by 0 bases, with 10 bases between. The CDR3, as DNA: TGTGCCAGTAGTATAGTTGGCTGGAGCTCCTACAATGAGCAGTTCTTC. Protein product: CASSIVGWSSYNEQFF.

CDR3 coding DNA: TGTGCCAGTAGTATCAGGGTCCATGGCTACACCTTC. Amino acids: CASSIRVHGYTF. The J gene is TRBJ1-2, the V gene TRBV19, with D possibly TRBD1 on 5 matching bases. CDR1 and CDR2 (germline): LNHDA, SQIVND (reference sequence). This CDR3 is built from 12 residues. Trimming pared 3 bases from V and 6 bases from J, leaving 8 bases between.

This rearrangement joins TRBV27 to TRBJ1-6; TRBD1 matches 9 bases. With 5 bases clipped from V and 7 bases from J, the junction kept 6 bases outside the gene matches. The CDR3 has 15 residues. Germline CDR1 is MNHEY and CDR2 is SMNVEV (reference sequence). CDR3 in DNA: TGTGCCAGCAGTCCACCCGGGACAGGGAATTCACCCCTCCACTTT. Translation: CASSPPGTGNSPLHF.

The rearrangement joins TRBV27 to TRBJ2-5; 7 nucleotides agree with TRBD2. After removal of 8 bases from V and 5 bases from J, the junction contained 2 bases not matched to a gene. The CDR3 runs to 11 residues. Germline CDR1 is MNHEY and CDR2 is SMNVEV (reference sequence). CDR3 loop: CASGRVETQYF. The CDR3 DNA sequence: TGTGCCAGCGGGAGGGTGGAGACCCAGTACTTC.

CDR3 region: CASSWSGTSTDTQYF. For the CDR3, the DNA is TGCGCCAGCAGCTGGAGCGGGACTAGCACAGATACGCAGTATTTT. The V call is TRBV4-3, the J call TRBJ2-3; 7 positions agree with TRBD2. CDR1 and CDR2 from the germline V gene are LGHNA and YSLEER. The V segment lost 5 bases and the J segment 0 bases; nucleotides outside the gene matches: 5. The CDR3 is 15 amino acids.

This clonotype was seen more than once but under ten times. V usage is TRBV6-5 and J usage is TRBJ2-7; a weak D match, TRBD2 (7 bases). The CDR3 is 13 amino acids. CDR1 and CDR2 (germline): MNHEY, SVGAGI. Trimming removed 6 bases from V and 7 bases from J, with 16 bases in between. The CDR3 spells CASSLAGAREQYF. In DNA form, the CDR3 reads TGTGCCAGCAGCCTTGCGGGGGCTCGAGAGCAGTACTTC.

This chain uses TRBV21-1 with TRBJ2-7; the table calls TRBD2, which could not be checked here. TRBV21-1 is assigned pseudogene status. This CDR3 has 16 amino acids. The CDR3 is CASLLPGSGGGMEQYF. DNA for the CDR3: TGTGCCAGCCTTCTACCCGGCAGCGGAGGGGGGATGGAGCAGTACTTC.

This sequence joins TRBV19 and TRBJ2-1; 8 bases match TRBD2. Germline CDR1 is LNHDA and CDR2 is SQIVND (reference sequence). Trimming took 4 bases from V and 5 from J; bases not matched to a gene: 7. CDR3 length: 15 residues. The CDR3 coding sequence is TGTGCCAGTAGTACCAGGCGGGAGGTGAACAATGAGCAGTTCTTC. It specifies CASSTRREVNNEQFF.

V gene TRBV5-5 combines with J gene TRBJ1-1, with TRBD1 as a possible D gene (5 bases). Per germline, CDR1 SGHKS and CDR2 YYEKEE (reference sequence). CDR3 length equals 15 residues. Trimming cost V 4 bases and J 6 bases, with 19 bases left between them. The CDR3 region has the DNA TGTGCCAGCAGCGAGTTCAGGGCGGTCGACGCTGAAGCTTTCTTT. This translates into CASSEFRAVDAEAFF.

The chain couples TRBV29-1 to TRBJ2-5; a possible D gene is TRBD1 (6 bases). CDR1 and CDR2 from the germline V gene are SQVTM and ANQGSEA. The ends were cut back, 3 bases at V and 0 bases at J, with 11 bases in the middle. There are 14 residues in the CDR3. The CDR3: CSVENTGNQETQYF. In DNA form, the CDR3 reads TGCAGCGTTGAGAATACAGGGAACCAAGAGACCCAGTACTTC.

This clonotype was observed a single time. The CDR3 sequence is CASSLYVGQGVKAEAFF. CDR3 nucleotide sequence: TGTGCCAGCAGCTTGTATGTGGGACAGGGGGTGAAAGCCGAAGCTTTCTTT. The chain combines TRBV5-6 with TRBJ1-1; 11 bases are shared with TRBD1. From germline, CDR1 is SGHDT and CDR2 YYEEEE. The trim removed 1 base at V and 8 bases at J, leaving 13 bases unmatched. The CDR3 loop spans 17 amino acids. Filled out from reference TRBV5-6 and TRBJ1-1, the complete variable domain reads DAGVTQSPTHLIKTRGQQVTLRCSPKSGHDTVSWYQQALGQGPQFIFQYYEEEERQRGNFPDRFSGHQFPNYSSELNVNALLLGDSALYLCASSLYVGQGVKAEAFFGQGTRLTVV.

This clonotype was seen a few times. The chain's CDR3 is CSARELGAPGGSYNEQFF. In DNA form, the CDR3 reads TGCAGTGCTAGAGAGTTGGGTGCCCCGGGAGGGTCCTACAATGAGCAGTTCTTC. V and J are TRBV20-1 and TRBJ2-1, with 8 bases identical to TRBD2. This CDR3 spans 18 amino acids. V lost 0 bases, J lost 1 base, and 11 bases stayed unmatched. Germline V gives CDR1 DFQATT, CDR2 SNEGSKA (reference sequence).